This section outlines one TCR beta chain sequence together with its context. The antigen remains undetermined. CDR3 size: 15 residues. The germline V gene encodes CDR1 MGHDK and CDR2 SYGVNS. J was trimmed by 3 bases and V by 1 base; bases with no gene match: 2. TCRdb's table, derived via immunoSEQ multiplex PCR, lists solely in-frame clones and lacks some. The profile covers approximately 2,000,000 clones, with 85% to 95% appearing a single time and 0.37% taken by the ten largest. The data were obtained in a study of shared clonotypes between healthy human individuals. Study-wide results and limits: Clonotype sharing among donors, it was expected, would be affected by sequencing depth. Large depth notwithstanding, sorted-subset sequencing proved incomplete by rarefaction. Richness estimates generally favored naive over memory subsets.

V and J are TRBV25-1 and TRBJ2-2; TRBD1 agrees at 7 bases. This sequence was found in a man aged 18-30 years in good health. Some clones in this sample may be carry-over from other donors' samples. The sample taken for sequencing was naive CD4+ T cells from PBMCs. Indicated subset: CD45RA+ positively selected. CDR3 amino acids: CASSEFGQDTGELFF. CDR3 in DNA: TGTGCCAGCAGTGAATTCGGACAGGACACCGGGGAGCTGTTTTTT.